This passage covers 6 T cell receptor beta chains from one sample sequenced in a study of T-cell reconstitution after alpha-beta-depleted transplantation in children. Unique molecular identifiers were used in preparing the TCRbeta library. TCRdb called the PCR reads again in MiXCR, with one record for every CDR3 protein. This table holds some 290,000 distinct CDR3 sequences, about 10% found once. This specimen consisted of PBMCs from the stem cell graft donor, obtained from the stem cell graft. These receptors originate from a human donor who donated a stem cell graft to a child with SCID.

This chain connects TRBV11-1 to TRBJ2-7; 12 nucleotides line up with TRBD2. The germline V gene has CDR1 SGHAT and CDR2 FQDESV (reference sequence). The junction had 5 bases not matched to a gene; V was cut back by 5 bases and J by 0 bases. This CDR3 region has 16 residues. DNA for the CDR3: TGTGCCAGCAGCGCAAGACTAGCGGGGGCCTCCTACGAGCAGTACTTC. Amino acid sequence: CASSARLAGASYEQYF.

This clonotype occurred many times. This rearrangement joins TRBV20-1 to TRBJ2-1; 10 nucleotides align to TRBD2. V trimming: 4 bases; J trimming: 8 bases; junction bases outside the gene matches: 11. Germline loops: CDR1 DFQATT, CDR2 SNEGSKA (reference sequence). CDR3 length: 15 residues. In nucleotides, the CDR3 is TGCAGTGCTACCTGGAGCCTAGCGGGGGTCCATGAGCAGTTCTTC. Translating it yields CSATWSLAGVHEQFF.

This clonotype was picked up a small number of times. The genes are TRBV29-1 and TRBJ2-7, with D perhaps matching TRBD1 (6 bases). The CDR3 runs to 13 residues. With 1 base removed from V and 3 bases from J, the gap between germline ends came to 10 bases. Germline loops: CDR1 SQVTM, CDR2 ANQGSEA. As DNA, the CDR3 is TGCAGCGTTGAAGCCCCACAGGGCTACGAGCAGTACTTC. Translating it yields CSVEAPQGYEQYF.

CDR3 sequence: CASSLSGTESSYNEQFF. In nucleotides, the CDR3 is TGCGCCAGCAGCTTAAGCGGGACCGAGAGCTCCTACAATGAGCAGTTCTTC. The genes are TRBV5-1 and TRBJ2-1; 7 nucleotides line up with TRBD2. CDR1 is SGHRS, CDR2 YFSETQ, per germline. The CDR3 is 17 amino acids. J was trimmed by 0 bases and V by 2 bases; bases with no gene match: 8. Supplemented by reference TRBV5-1 and TRBJ2-1, the full variable domain reads KAGVTQTPRYLIKTRGQQVTLSCSPISGHRSVSWYQQTPGQGLQFLFEYFSETQRNKGNFPGRFSGRQFSNSRSEMNVSTLELGDSALYLCASSLSGTESSYNEQFFGPGTRLTVL.

The genes are TRBV5-1 and TRBJ2-7, with D tentatively TRBD1 (6 bases). Germline V gives CDR1 SGHRS, CDR2 YFSETQ. The CDR3 length is 17 residues. The V and J ends lost 0 bases and 3 bases respectively, with 19 bases between them. The CDR3: CASSLALGAVTIYEQYF. Written as DNA, the CDR3 is TGCGCCAGCAGCTTGGCCTTGGGGGCAGTAACAATCTACGAGCAGTACTTC.

This clonotype was seen a few times. The chain uses TRBV12-3 or TRBV12-4 and TRBJ2-7; possibly TRBD1 for D (6 bases). Deletions cut 6 bases from V and 6 bases from J, with 18 bases between. CDR3 size: 14 residues. This CDR3 reads CASSRLRDIREQYF. The CDR3 DNA follows: TGTGCCAGCAGCCGGCTCCGGGACATTCGCGAGCAGTACTTC.